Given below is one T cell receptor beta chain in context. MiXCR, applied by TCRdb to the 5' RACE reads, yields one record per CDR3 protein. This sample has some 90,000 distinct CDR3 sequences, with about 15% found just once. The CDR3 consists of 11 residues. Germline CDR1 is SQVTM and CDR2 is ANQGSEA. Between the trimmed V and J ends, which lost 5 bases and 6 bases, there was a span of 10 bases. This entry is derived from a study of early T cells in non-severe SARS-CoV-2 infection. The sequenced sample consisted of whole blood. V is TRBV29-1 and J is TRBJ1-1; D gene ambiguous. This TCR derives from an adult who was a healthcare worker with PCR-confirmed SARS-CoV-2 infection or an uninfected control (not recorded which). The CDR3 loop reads CSVNLAAEAFF. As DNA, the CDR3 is TGCAGCGTTAATTTGGCGGCTGAAGCTTTCTTT.